This T cell receptor beta chain was recorded in a study of blood T cell repertoires in COVID-19. Study context: COVID-19 samples from acute and convalescent phases originated in the United States, Italy and Spain.

Concerning this clone itself: A junction end diverges from the germline sequence, so it may reflect a read error.

The CDR3 sequence is 13 residues long. The germline gives CDR1 KGHSH, CDR2 LQKENI. Sequencing used immunoSEQ multiplex PCR; TCRdb keeps in-frame clones, though not all of them. The data contain several thousand clones, 85% to 90% of them singletons. Material: peripheral blood. The origin of this receptor is a human donor in a cohort sampled during active COVID-19. The chain recombines TRBV18 with TRBJ2-3; 12 bases map to TRBD2. Written as DNA, the CDR3 is TGTGCCAGCTCACCCGGACCGGGACTAGCGGGTGATTTT. Translation gives CASSPGPGLAGDF.